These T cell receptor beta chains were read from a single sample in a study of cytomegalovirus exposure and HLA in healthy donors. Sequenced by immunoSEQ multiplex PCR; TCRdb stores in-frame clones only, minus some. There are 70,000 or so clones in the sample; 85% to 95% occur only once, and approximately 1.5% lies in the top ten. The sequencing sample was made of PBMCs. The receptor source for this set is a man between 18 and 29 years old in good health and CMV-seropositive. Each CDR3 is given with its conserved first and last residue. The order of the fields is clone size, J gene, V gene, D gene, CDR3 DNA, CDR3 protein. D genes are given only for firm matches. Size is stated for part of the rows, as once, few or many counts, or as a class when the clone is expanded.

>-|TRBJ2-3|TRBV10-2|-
TGCGCCAGCAGAACCAGGGACTCGAGCACAGATACGCAGTATTTT
CASRTRDSSTDTQYF
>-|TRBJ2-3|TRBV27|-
TGTGCCAGCAGACCACAGGGCCAGAGTACGCAGTATTTT
CASRPQGQSTQYF
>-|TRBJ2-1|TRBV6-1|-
TGTGCCAGCAGTGACGGACGGGACTACAATGAGCAGTTCTTC
CASSDGRDYNEQFF
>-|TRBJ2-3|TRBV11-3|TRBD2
TGTGCCAGCAGCTTTGGGGGGAGGGCAGATACGCAGTATTTT
CASSFGGRADTQYF
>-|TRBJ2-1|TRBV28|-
TGTGCCAGCAGTTTCCTGCAGGGCAGGGCCTACAATGAGCAGTTCTTC
CASSFLQGRAYNEQFF
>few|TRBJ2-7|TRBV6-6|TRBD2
TGTGCCAGCAGTTACTCTCTTCCGACTAGCGACTACGAGCAGTACTTC
CASSYSLPTSDYEQYF
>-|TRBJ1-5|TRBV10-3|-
TGTGCCAGCGAACAGGGTCTAACGAATCAGCCCCAGCATTTT
CASEQGLTNQPQHF
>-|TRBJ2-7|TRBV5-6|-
TGTGCCAGCAGCTTGGTTTCCCATGAGCAGTACTTC
CASSLVSHEQYF
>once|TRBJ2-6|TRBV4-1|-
TGCGCCAGCAGCCGAGAAGGCGGACGGAGGGACTCTGGGGCCAACGTCCTGACTTTC
CASSREGGRRDSGANVLTF
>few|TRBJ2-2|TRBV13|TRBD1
TGTGCCAGCAGCTTAACCGCAGGGGGCAACACCGGGGAGCTGTTTTTT
CASSLTAGGNTGELFF
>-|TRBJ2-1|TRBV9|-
TGTGCCAGCAGCAAACAATACAATGAGCAGTTCTTC
CASSKQYNEQFF
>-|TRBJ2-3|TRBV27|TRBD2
TGTGCCACCTACCAGATTAGCGGGACAGATACGCAGTATTTT
CATYQISGTDTQYF
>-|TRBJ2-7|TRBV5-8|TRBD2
TGTGCCAGCAGCTCGCGGGTTAGCGGGAGGGCCCGAGGGAACTACGAGCAGTACTTC
CASSSRVSGRARGNYEQYF
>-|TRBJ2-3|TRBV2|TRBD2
TGTGCCAGGGAGGGAGGGGTTGAGCTCCTAGATACGCAGTATTTT
CAREGGVELLDTQYF
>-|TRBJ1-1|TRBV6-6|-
TGTGCCAGCAGTTCGGACAGTCTTGAAGCTTTCTTT
CASSSDSLEAFF
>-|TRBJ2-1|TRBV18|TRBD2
TGTGCCAGCTCACCAGCCAGCGGGACCTACAATGAGCAGTTCTTC
CASSPASGTYNEQFF
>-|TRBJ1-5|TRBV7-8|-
TGTGCCAGCAGCTTACAATTGAATCAGCCCCAGCATTTT
CASSLQLNQPQHF
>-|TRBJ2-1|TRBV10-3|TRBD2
TGTGCCATCAGTGAGTCGAAGCGGGAGTACAATGAGCAGTTCTTC
CAISESKREYNEQFF
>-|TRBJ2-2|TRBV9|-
TGTGCCAGCAGCGTAGTATCGAACACCGGGGAGCTGTTTTTT
CASSVVSNTGELFF
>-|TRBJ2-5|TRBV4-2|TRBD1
TGTGCCAGCAGCCAACCTCTAGGGGACAGGGAGCAGTACTTC
CASSQPLGDREQYF
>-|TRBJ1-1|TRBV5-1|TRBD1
TGCGCCAGCAGCTTGTCCCCCGGGACAGGGGGGAATGAAGCTTTCTTT
CASSLSPGTGGNEAFF
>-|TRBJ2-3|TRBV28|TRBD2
TGTGCCAGCAGTTTATTCCCCGGCCTAGCGGGAGGGCCAGATACGCAGTATTTT
CASSLFPGLAGGPDTQYF
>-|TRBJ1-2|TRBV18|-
TGTGCCAGCTCACCTGAAATGGACAGCAACTATGGCTACACCTTC
CASSPEMDSNYGYTF